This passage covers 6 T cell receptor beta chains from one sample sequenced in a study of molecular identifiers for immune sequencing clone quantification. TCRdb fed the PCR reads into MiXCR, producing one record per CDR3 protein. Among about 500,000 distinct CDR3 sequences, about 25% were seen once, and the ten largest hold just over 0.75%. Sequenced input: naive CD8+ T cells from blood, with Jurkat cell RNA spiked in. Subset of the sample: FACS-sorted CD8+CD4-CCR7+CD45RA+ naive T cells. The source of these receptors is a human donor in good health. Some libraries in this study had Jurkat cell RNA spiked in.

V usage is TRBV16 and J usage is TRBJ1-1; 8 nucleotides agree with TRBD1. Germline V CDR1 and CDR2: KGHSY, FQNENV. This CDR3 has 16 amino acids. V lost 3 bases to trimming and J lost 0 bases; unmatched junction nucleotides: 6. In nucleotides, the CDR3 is TGTGCCAGCAGCCAGACTACAGGGGGGTTGAACACTGAAGCTTTCTTT. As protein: CASSQTTGGLNTEAFF.

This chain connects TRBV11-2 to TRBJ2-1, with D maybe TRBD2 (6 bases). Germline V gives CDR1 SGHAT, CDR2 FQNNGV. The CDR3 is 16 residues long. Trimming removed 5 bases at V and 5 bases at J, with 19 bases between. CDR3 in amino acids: CASSAIPGPGDNEQFF. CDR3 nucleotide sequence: TGTGCCAGCAGCGCGATCCCGGGACCGGGAGACAATGAGCAGTTCTTC.

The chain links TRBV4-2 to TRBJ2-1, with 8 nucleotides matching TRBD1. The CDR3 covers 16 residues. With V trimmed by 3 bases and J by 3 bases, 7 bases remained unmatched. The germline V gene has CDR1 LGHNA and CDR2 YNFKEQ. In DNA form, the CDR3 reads TGTGCCAGCAGCCAGGTAGACAGGGGATACTACAATGAGCAGTTCTTC. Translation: CASSQVDRGYYNEQFF.

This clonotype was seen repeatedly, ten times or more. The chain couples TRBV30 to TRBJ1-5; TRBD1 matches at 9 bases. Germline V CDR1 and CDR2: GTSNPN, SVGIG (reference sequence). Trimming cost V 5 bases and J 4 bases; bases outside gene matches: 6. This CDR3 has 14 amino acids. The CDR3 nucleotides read TGTGCCTGGGGTCCCGGGACAGGGAATCAGCCCCAGCATTTT. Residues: CAWGPGTGNQPQHF.

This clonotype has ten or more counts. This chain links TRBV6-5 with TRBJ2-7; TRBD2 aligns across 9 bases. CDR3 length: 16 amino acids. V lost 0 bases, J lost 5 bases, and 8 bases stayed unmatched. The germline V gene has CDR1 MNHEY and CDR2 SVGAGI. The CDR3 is CASSYSALREGDEQYF. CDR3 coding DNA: TGTGCCAGCAGTTACTCGGCTTTGCGGGAGGGTGACGAGCAGTACTTC.

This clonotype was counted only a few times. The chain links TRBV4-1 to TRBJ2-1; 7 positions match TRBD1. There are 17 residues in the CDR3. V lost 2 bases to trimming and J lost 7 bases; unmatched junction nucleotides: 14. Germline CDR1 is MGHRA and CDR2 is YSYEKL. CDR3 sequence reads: CASSQRTGTASGNEQFF. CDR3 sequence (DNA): TGCGCCAGCAGCCAAAGAACCGGGACAGCCTCCGGGAATGAGCAGTTCTTC.